This record covers a single TCR beta chain. This clonotype was seen only a few times. Its antigen remains undetermined. Base-call qualities are not available, and no considerably larger clone is one nucleotide away. For this chain, trimming is 0 bases at the V end and 6 bases at the J end, and the number of junction bases without a gene match is 7. The germline V gene (reference sequence) specifies MNHNY as CDR1 and SVGAGI as CDR2. The CDR3 goes from the cysteine to the phenylalanine over 16 residues. Only CDR3 DNA remains: 48 bases, in frame from the first base. These data are taken from a study of early T cells in non-severe SARS-CoV-2 infection (dated by TCRdb to the early 2020s). At the level of the whole study: TCR sequencing used bulk RNA from unsorted whole blood, so alpha and beta chains could not be paired. The paper's findings and limits, for the study overall: VDJdb matching was skewed toward anti-spike CD8 responses, so virus-specific expansions were likely underestimated and private and CD4 specificities were missed.

The library was generated by 5' RACE. The listed sequencing device is NextSeq 500. In the TCR library protocol, unique molecular identifiers were attached to individual cDNA molecules to correct for PCR bias and sequencing error. Both TCR alpha and beta chains were sequenced, and tight co-correlation was observed between alpha and beta sequence abundances in each sample. On the study's bioinformatics: V gene, J gene and CDR3 annotation of TCR sequences was performed with Decombinator V4. Expanded TCRs were defined as changing significantly between any two time points under a Poisson model with p below 0.0001. Abundances of TCRs were expressed as counts per million after normalisation to the total number of TCRs sequenced in each sample. TRAV1-2 paired with TRAJ12, TRAJ20 or TRAJ33 defined MAIT TCRs, while TRAV10 paired with TRAJ18 defined iNKT TCRs. VDJdb, accessed 1 November 2021, was searched for CMV, EBV and SARS-CoV-2 annotated TCRs, with TCRs annotated for multiple antigens excluded. TCRdb passed the public sequencing reads through fastp at Q25 and MiXCR, retaining productive beta sequences. Each CDR3 protein appears once, grouped with its most common genes and DNA. The V and J calls were determined by TCRdb, not by the authors. The sample has more than 65,000 distinct CDR3 sequences on record, roughly 13% of them singletons. In total, the top ten clones hold about 1.1% of the sample.

A case-control design nested within a healthcare worker cohort in London, UK, was used, with weekly nasopharyngeal swab PCR tests and blood sampling performed. Between 23 and 31 March 2020, the week of the UK lockdown, healthcare workers were enrolled and then followed up weekly for as long as 16 weeks. This chain is built from TRBV6-6 and TRBJ2-2; TRBD1 fits 7 bases in the junction. This receptor was obtained from an adult who was a healthcare worker with PCR-confirmed SARS-CoV-2 infection or an uninfected control (not recorded which). The material sequenced was whole blood. The CDR3 region reads CASSYSVTGLAGELFF. The base sequence is TGTGCCAGCAGTTACTCAGTGACAGGGCTAGCCGGGGAGCTGTTTTTT.